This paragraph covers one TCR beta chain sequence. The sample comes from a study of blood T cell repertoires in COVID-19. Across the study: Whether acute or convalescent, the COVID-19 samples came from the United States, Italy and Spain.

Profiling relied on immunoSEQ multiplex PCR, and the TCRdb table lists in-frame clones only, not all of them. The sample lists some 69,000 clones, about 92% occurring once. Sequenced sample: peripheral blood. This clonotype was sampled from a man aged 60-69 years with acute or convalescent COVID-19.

CDR3 nucleotide sequence: TGCGCCAGCAGCCCGGACAGGGGGCAGGGCTACACCTTC. Its protein product is CASSPDRGQGYTF. The chain employs TRBV5-1 and TRBJ1-2; 11 nucleotides agree with TRBD1. This CDR3 is built from 13 residues. Germline lookup yields CDR1 SGHRS and CDR2 YFSETQ. V lost 4 bases and J lost 8; bases outside the gene matches: 4.